This record covers a single TCR beta chain. This entry comes from a study of cytomegalovirus exposure and HLA in healthy donors. The repertoire was sequenced with immunoSEQ multiplex PCR; TCRdb's copy has only in-frame clones and lacks some. This sample yields about 240,000 clones, of which approximately 84% are seen a single time; over 0.95% belongs to the top ten. The CDR3 loop spans 14 amino acids. CDR1 MNHEY and CDR2 SVGAGI come from the germline V gene. After removal of 5 bases from V and 8 bases from J, the junction contained 10 bases not matched to a gene. Material: PBMCs. The sequence was collected from a woman aged 25 to 39 in good health and CMV-seropositive. The rearrangement joins TRBV6-5 to TRBJ1-2; TRBD1 matches 8 bases. The chain's CDR3 is CASSVRTGSAGYTF. The CDR3 coding sequence is TGTGCCAGCAGTGTACGGACAGGGTCCGCAGGCTACACCTTC.